The T cell receptor beta chain under discussion was sequenced for a study of blood T cell repertoires in COVID-19. Turning to the study itself: The cDNA or gDNA used as material had been derived from T cells, B-cell-depleted T cells, or PBMCs.

Repertoires were generated with immunoSEQ multiplex PCR, while TCRdb's copy carries only in-frame clones and drops some. Counted here are roughly 290,000 clones, approximately 90% occurring once; the ten biggest clones make up about 7%. Seattle-derived patients entered the study during active infection and were followed longitudinally. Trimming took 7 bases from V and 2 from J; bases not matched to a gene: 6. There are 13 residues in the CDR3. Germline V gene lookup returns CDR1 SGHNT and CDR2 YYREEE (reference sequence). This TCR derives from a woman under 40 with COVID-19, enrolled during active disease. The J gene is TRBJ2-7, the V gene TRBV5-4, with 7 bases that match TRBD1. The sample consisted of peripheral blood. CDR3 amino acids: CASARTGTYEQYF. The CDR3 DNA reads TGTGCCAGCGCGCGGACAGGAACCTACGAGCAGTACTTC.